This T cell receptor beta chain was captured in a study of spatial heterogeneity in lung cancer. The CDR3 length is 15 residues. CDR1 and CDR2 from the germline V gene are DFQATT and SNEGSKA (reference sequence). Trimming took 0 bases from V and 7 from J, leaving 18 bases between them. The time point: blood at routine non-recurrence follow-up after resection. By sample fraction, this clonotype is medium-sized. One entry per CDR3 protein, called by TCRdb with MiXCR from the 5' RACE reads. The sample lists about 18,000 distinct CDR3 sequences, less than 9.5% occurring once. The chain has TRBV20-1 and TRBJ2-5, with a tentative D call TRBD1 (6 bases). The sequences come from PBMCs, collected at follow-up. The origin of this receptor is a male donor with early-stage non-small cell lung cancer. The CDR3 region has the DNA TGCAGTGCTAGAGACCGGGACACCAGTCTGGGGACCCAGTACTTC. Its translation is CSARDRDTSLGTQYF.